The rows below give T cell receptor beta chains drawn from one sample of a study of identical twins. From the 5' RACE reads, TCRdb called clonotypes with MiXCR, one entry per CDR3 protein. The repertoire includes about 700,000 distinct CDR3 sequences, around 5.7% of them detected once, and about 1.8% sits in the top ten. What was sequenced was naive T cells sorted from blood. The receptors derive from a man younger than 35 in good health. The CDR3 runs from the conserved cysteine through the conserved F or W. A D gene is named only where the DNA matches it firmly. Clone size appears in some rows only: once, few, many, or a class for an expanded clone.

J gene | D gene | V gene | clone size | CDR3 DNA | CDR3 protein
TRBJ1-4 | . | TRBV5-1 | many | TGCGCCAGCAGGGATTCAGGGGTGACGAATGAAAAACTGTTTTTT | CASRDSGVTNEKLFF
TRBJ2-7 | TRBD1 | TRBV20-1 | . | TGCAGTGCCGTCCCGGGACAGCCTTACGAGCAGTACTTC | CSAVPGQPYEQYF
TRBJ1-6 | . | TRBV25-1 | few | TGTGCCAGCAACGGCGCCTATAATTCACCCCTCCACTTT | CASNGAYNSPLHF
TRBJ2-3 | . | TRBV7-2 | few | TGTGCCAGCAGCTTGGGGGGCAGAATAACAGATACGCAGTATTTT | CASSLGGRITDTQYF
TRBJ2-1 | TRBD2 | TRBV7-2 | few | TGTGCCAGCAGAACTGCGGGAGTGGGGAATGAGCAGTTCTTC | CASRTAGVGNEQFF
TRBJ2-2 | . | TRBV7-3 | . | TGTGCCAGCAGCTTAACGTTAGGGTCGGGACTCACCGGGGAGCTGTTTTTT | CASSLTLGSGLTGELFF
TRBJ2-1 | TRBD2 | TRBV6-5 | many | TGTGCCAGCAGTGACGGGACTAGCGAGGGGTTC | CASSDGTSEGF
TRBJ2-3 | . | TRBV6-2/TRBV6-3 | few | TGTGCCAGCAGTTATTGGGGGAGAGATACGCAGTATTTT | CASSYWGRDTQYF
TRBJ2-7 | . | TRBV27 | many | TGTGCCAGCATGGCGTGGGGCTACGAGCAGTACTTC | CASMAWGYEQYF
TRBJ2-2 | . | TRBV6-1 | . | TGTGCCAGCAGGCCCCCACTAGAAACCGGGGAGCTGTTTTTT | CASRPPLETGELFF
TRBJ2-1 | TRBD2 | TRBV18 | many | TGTGCCAGCTCACCACGCGCTAGCGGGACCAATGAGCAGTTCTTC | CASSPRASGTNEQFF
TRBJ2-5 | TRBD2 | TRBV5-1 | . | TGCGCCAGCAGCCCCGGAGTAGCGGGACAAGAGACCCAGTACTTC | CASSPGVAGQETQYF
TRBJ2-5 | . | TRBV2 | . | TGTGCCAGCACATCACCAATGGGGGCCCAGTACTTC | CASTSPMGAQYF
TRBJ2-5 | . | TRBV19 | many | TGTGCCAGTAGTATGGACTGGGAGGAGACCCAGTACTTC | CASSMDWEETQYF
TRBJ1-2 | . | TRBV29-1 | many | TGCAGCGCCCCGGGAGGAACGGGCGGCTACACCTTC | CSAPGGTGGYTF
TRBJ2-7 | . | TRBV5-1 | many | TGCGCCAGCAGCTTAGCCCTCGGAAACGAGCAGTACTTC | CASSLALGNEQYF
TRBJ2-1 | TRBD2 | TRBV12-3/TRBV12-4 | many | TGTGCCAGCAGCCCAATAGCGGGAGACCTCTACAATGAGCAGTTCTTC | CASSPIAGDLYNEQFF
TRBJ1-1 | . | TRBV29-1 | many | TGCAGCGTTGCGACCGAACCACAGACGGCTGAAGCTTTCTTT | CSVATEPQTAEAFF
TRBJ2-1 | TRBD2 | TRBV12-3/TRBV12-4 | . | TGTGCCAGCAGTTCCTCACGACTAGCGGGGTCCTGGGGTGAGCAGTTCTTC | CASSSSRLAGSWGEQFF
TRBJ1-4 | . | TRBV7-9 | many | TGTGCCAGCAGCCCTGCGGGGGCTAATGAAAAACTGTTTTTT | CASSPAGANEKLFF
TRBJ1-6 | TRBD1 | TRBV7-8 | . | TGTGCCAGCAGCGGGACAGGGAATAATTCACCCCTCCACTTT | CASSGTGNNSPLHF
TRBJ2-3 | . | TRBV2 | . | TGTGCCAGCAGTGATGGACTGGCAGACGTGACAGATACGCAGTATTTT | CASSDGLADVTDTQYF